Sequencing of this T cell receptor (beta chain) was carried out in a study of blood T cell repertoires in COVID-19. Measured with immunoSEQ multiplex PCR; TCRdb has only the in-frame clones, and not every one. The table includes about 50,000 clones, 75% to 90% detected once. V was trimmed by 5 bases and J by 4 bases, leaving 17 bases between them. The CDR3 runs 15 residues. The germline CDR1 and CDR2 sequences are MDHEN and SYDVKM. This chain joins TRBV28 and TRBJ1-2; possible D gene TRBD1, 6 bases. Specimen: peripheral blood. This clonotype was obtained from a man aged 55 to 69 with acute or convalescent COVID-19. The CDR3 region is CASSANPTGLYGYTF. The CDR3 coding sequence is TGTGCCAGCAGTGCCAACCCCACAGGGCTCTATGGCTACACCTTC.